The 11 T cell receptor beta chains below all came from one sample that was sequenced in a study of T cell changes during pregnancy in multiple sclerosis (dated by TCRdb to the late 2010s). The library relied on the immunoSEQ multiplex PCR assay. The table was pulled from immuneACCESS by TCRdb, which kept in-frame rearrangements only. Such tables lose some clones; where checked, under half of the loss comes from unresolved V genes, and the rest has no known cause. For this sample there are under 30,000 clones; 86% appear just once. Jointly, the top ten make up under 1.3% of the sample. Sequenced material: CD4+ T cells from peripheral blood mononuclear cells, taken in the first trimester of pregnancy. The source of these receptors is a female donor in good health, enrolled as a control in a pregnancy study.

The chain has TRBV19 and TRBJ1-1, with 8 bases aligning to TRBD1. The CDR3 runs to 15 residues. Looked up from germline, CDR1 is LNHDA and CDR2 is SQIVND (reference sequence). V shed 5 bases, J shed 4 bases, and the junction held 9 bases outside the gene matches. CDR3 protein: CASSFGTGLPTEAFF. The CDR3 region has the DNA TGTGCCAGTAGTTTCGGGACAGGTTTACCCACTGAAGCTTTCTTT.

V is TRBV2 and J is TRBJ2-5, with TRBD1 as a possible D gene (5 bases). Germline loops: CDR1 SNHLY, CDR2 FYNNEI. The length of the CDR3 is 12 residues. CDR3 sequence reads: CAGRRFGETQYF. Written as DNA, the CDR3 is TGTGCGGGGCGGCGATTCGGGGAGACCCAGTACTTC.

V and J are TRBV7-9 and TRBJ2-1; possible D gene TRBD2, 6 bases. Germline assignment: CDR1 SEHNR and CDR2 FQNEAQ (reference sequence). CDR3 length: 16 amino acids. Trimming removed 5 bases at V and 2 bases at J, with 16 bases between. This CDR3 is CASSPVGGRTYNEQFF. As DNA, the CDR3 is TGTGCCAGCAGCCCCGTAGGAGGGCGAACCTACAATGAGCAGTTCTTC.

V is TRBV29-1 and J is TRBJ2-5; D unresolved. CDR3 length: 13 residues. Germline CDR1 and CDR2: SQVTM and ANQGSEA. V lost 4 bases, J lost 5 bases, and 14 bases lay in between. In DNA, the CDR3 is TGCAGCGTTGTCGGGTCCCTAAGGGAGACCCAGTACTTC. It yields the protein CSVVGSLRETQYF.

This clone was detected only once. This sequence joins TRBV28 and TRBJ2-4, with 9 bases identical to TRBD1. CDR3 length: 16 residues. The trim removed 5 bases at V and 4 bases at J, leaving 9 bases unmatched. Germline V gene lookup returns CDR1 MDHEN and CDR2 SYDVKM. The CDR3 is CASSEQGTGLKNIQYF. The CDR3 DNA is TGTGCCAGCAGTGAACAAGGGACAGGGCTGAAAAACATTCAGTACTTC.

This chain joins TRBV29-1 and TRBJ1-2, with 9 bases fitting TRBD1. Germline V gene sequence: CDR1 SQVTM, CDR2 ANQGSEA. The junction had 7 bases not matched to a gene; V was cut back by 7 bases and J by 4 bases. The CDR3 loop spans 13 amino acids. Here the CDR3 DNA reads TGCAGCGCCTCCACAGGGGGCGGCTATGGCTACACCTTC. This sequence encodes CSASTGGGYGYTF. Using reference TRBV29-1 and TRBJ1-2 for the parts outside the CDR3, the full variable domain is SAVISQKPSRDICQRGTSLTIQCQVDSQVTMMFWYRQQPGQSLTLIATANQGSEATYESGFVIDKFPISRPNLTFSTLTVSNMSPEDSSIYLCSASTGGGYGYTFGSGTRLTVV.

CDR3 region: CASSPGTGTNYGYTF. The CDR3 nucleotides read TGCGCCAGCAGCCCGGGCACTGGGACAAACTATGGCTACACCTTC. The chain employs TRBV5-1 and TRBJ1-2; possibly TRBD1 for D (6 bases). V gave up 4 bases and J gave up 2 bases, with 15 bases separating them. CDR1 SGHRS and CDR2 YFSETQ come from the germline V gene. The CDR3 covers 15 residues.

The chain employs TRBV28 and TRBJ1-1, with D uncertain. Germline values: CDR1 MDHEN, CDR2 SYDVKM. The CDR3 length is 14 residues. V lost 2 bases to trimming and J lost 2 bases, with 9 bases between them. The CDR3 protein is CASSLRGFNTEAFF. The CDR3 DNA sequence: TGTGCCAGCAGTTTACGGGGATTCAACACTGAAGCTTTCTTT.

V and J are TRBV7-2 and TRBJ2-3, with D possibly TRBD1 on 5 matching bases. Germline-derived CDR1 and CDR2 are SGHTA and FQGNSA. Between the trimmed V and J ends, which lost 1 base and 3 bases, there was a span of 11 bases. There are 15 residues in the CDR3. CDR3 loop: CASSLDWGRTDTQYF. CDR3 in DNA: TGTGCCAGCAGCTTAGATTGGGGCAGGACAGATACGCAGTATTTT.

This chain uses TRBV10-3 with TRBJ2-5, with TRBD2 as a possible D gene (8 bases). The CDR3 has 13 amino acids. The V end lost 10 bases, the J end lost 3 bases, and 15 bases lay between the germline ends. Per the germline V gene, CDR1 is ENHRY and CDR2 is SYGVKD. The CDR3 DNA sequence: TGTGCCACCGTAGCGGGGACAGAAGAGACCCAGTACTTC. Its translation: CATVAGTEETQYF.

The V gene is TRBV7-9, the J gene TRBJ2-5, with a possible D match to TRBD2 (8 bases). Germline V gene lookup returns CDR1 SEHNR and CDR2 FQNEAQ (reference sequence). The CDR3 runs 19 residues. V shed 4 bases and J shed 5 bases, with 29 bases lying between them. CDR3 residues: CASSSTQGGGGSRRETQYF. The DNA for the CDR3 is TGTGCCAGCAGCTCCACTCAGGGGGGCGGGGGGTCACGGCGGGAGACCCAGTACTTC.